This is a list of T cell receptor beta chains from one sample in a study of cytomegalovirus exposure and HLA in healthy donors. Profiled with immunoSEQ multiplex PCR; TCRdb holds only in-frame clones, not every one. Of approximately 110,000 clones in the sample, more than 75% are singletons; the top ten hold less than 4.5%. Sequencing input: PBMCs. The receptors stem from a man aged 40-49 years in good health and CMV-seronegative. The CDR3 runs from the conserved cysteine through the conserved F or W. Each record gives: V gene, clone size, J gene, D gene, CDR3 DNA, CDR3 protein. D genes are given only for firm matches. Rows may omit the clone size; those that give it use once, few, many or a size class.

v_call: TRBV5-8; clone_size: once; j_call: TRBJ1-5; d_call: -; cdr3_nt: TGTGCCAGCAGCTTTGGAGTGCTGGATAGGAGCAATCAGCCCCAGCATTTT; cdr3_aa: CASSFGVLDRSNQPQHF
v_call: TRBV5-6; clone_size: -; j_call: TRBJ2-3; d_call: TRBD2; cdr3_nt: TGTGCCAGCAGCTTTCGGACTAGGGGCACAGATACGCAGTATTTT; cdr3_aa: CASSFRTRGTDTQYF
v_call: TRBV19; clone_size: -; j_call: TRBJ2-1; d_call: TRBD1; cdr3_nt: TGTGCCAGTAGTCCAACAGGGGTCAATGAGCAGTTCTTC; cdr3_aa: CASSPTGVNEQFF
v_call: TRBV10-3; clone_size: few; j_call: TRBJ1-2; d_call: -; cdr3_nt: TGTGCCATCAGTGGCCAGGGGTATGGCTACACCTTC; cdr3_aa: CAISGQGYGYTF
v_call: TRBV15; clone_size: -; j_call: TRBJ1-4; d_call: -; cdr3_nt: TGTGCCACCAGCAGGAGGGGCGGGGACGAAAAACTGTTTTTT; cdr3_aa: CATSRRGGDEKLFF
v_call: TRBV4-3; clone_size: few; j_call: TRBJ1-1; d_call: -; cdr3_nt: TGCGCCAGCAGCCAAGCTTCTCTGGGAGGCACTGAAGCTTTCTTT; cdr3_aa: CASSQASLGGTEAFF
v_call: TRBV7-2; clone_size: few; j_call: TRBJ2-3; d_call: -; cdr3_nt: TGTGCCAGCAGCTTAACTAGTTGGGATACGCAGTATTTT; cdr3_aa: CASSLTSWDTQYF
v_call: TRBV6-5; clone_size: -; j_call: TRBJ1-2; d_call: -; cdr3_nt: TGTGCCAGCAGTTACGGGCAACTGAACTATGGCTACACCTTC; cdr3_aa: CASSYGQLNYGYTF
v_call: TRBV28; clone_size: -; j_call: TRBJ2-5; d_call: -; cdr3_nt: TGTGCCAGCAGTTTCGTGACAGGAGGAGAGACCCAGTACTTC; cdr3_aa: CASSFVTGGETQYF
v_call: TRBV5-1; clone_size: -; j_call: TRBJ2-7; d_call: TRBD1; cdr3_nt: TGCGCCAGCAGCCCATGGGACAGGCCCTACGAGCAGTACTTC; cdr3_aa: CASSPWDRPYEQYF